This passage covers 4 T cell receptor beta chains from one sample sequenced in a study of human T cells and chemical hapten exposure. The sample's time point: patch test 1, 2 weeks after DPC sensitization. Treatment noted: therapeutic diphenylcyclopropenone sensitization with weekly scalp DPC. In TCRdb, the RACE reads were re-called with MiXCR into one record per CDR3 protein. The sample records some 200,000 distinct CDR3 sequences, approximately 20% being singletons. The specimen was whole blood, collected in connection with sensitization to the hapten diphenylcyclopropenone (DPC). The receptors originated from a woman in her fifties or sixties with alopecia areata. Some clones in this sample may be carry-over from other donors' samples.

This clonotype was counted many times. CDR3 sequence: CASIRGLAEAETQYF. The CDR3 region has the DNA TGTGCCAGCATCAGGGGACTAGCGGAGGCAGAGACCCAGTACTTC. The chain is built from TRBV7-2 and TRBJ2-5; 11 bases match TRBD2. The CDR3 runs 15 residues. V trimming: 7 bases; J trimming: 4 bases; junction bases outside the gene matches: 8. From germline, CDR1 is SGHTA and CDR2 FQGNSA. Full variable domain (outside the CDR3, taken from reference TRBV7-2 and TRBJ2-5): GAGVSQSPSNKVTEKGKDVELRCDPISGHTALYWYRQSLGQGLEFLIYFQGNSAPDKSGLPSDRFSAERTGGSVSTLTIQRTQQEDSAVYLCASIRGLAEAETQYFGPGTRLLVL.

This chain connects TRBV9 to TRBJ1-2; 10 bases match TRBD1. From germline, CDR1 is SGDLS and CDR2 YYNGEE. The CDR3 is 14 residues long. Trimming cost V 2 bases and J 8 bases; bases outside gene matches: 6. The CDR3 coding sequence is TGTGCCAGCAGCGTGTTGGGACAGGGGTTGGGCTACACCTTC. This codes for CASSVLGQGLGYTF. The full variable domain, with the rest looked up from reference TRBV9 and TRBJ1-2, is DSGVTQTPKHLITATGQRVTLRCSPRSGDLSVYWYQQSLDQGLQFLIQYYNGEERAKGNILERFSAQQFPDLHSELNLSSLELGDSALYFCASSVLGQGLGYTFGSGTRLTVV.

The table lists this clonotype with a few counts. V is TRBV27 and J is TRBJ2-7, with 9 bases fitting TRBD1. The germline V gene encodes CDR1 MNHEY and CDR2 SMNVEV (reference sequence). The junction had 5 bases not matched to a gene; V was cut back by 3 bases and J by 2 bases. The CDR3 runs 15 residues. CDR3 amino acids: CASSFWTGAPYEQYF. In nucleotides, the CDR3 is TGTGCCAGCAGTTTCTGGACAGGGGCACCCTACGAGCAGTACTTC.

V and J are TRBV7-9 and TRBJ1-5, with D unclear. The CDR3 runs 14 residues. CDR1 SEHNR and CDR2 FQNEAQ come from the germline V gene (reference sequence). The V end was cut by 4 bases, the J end by 3 bases, with 10 bases between. The CDR3 is CASSYVGNNQPQHF. The CDR3 DNA reads as TGTGCCAGCAGCTACGTTGGGAACAATCAGCCCCAGCATTTT.